This TCR beta chain was retrieved from a study of shared clonotypes between healthy human individuals. The wider study: The donors, two women and a few men, were aged 18 to 49. Findings and limits, study-wide: It was observed that roughly 4.8% of naive CD4 clonotypes were shared across several donors.

HIV-negative, healthy adults without recent acute infections or vaccinations were the donors. Turning to this clone: Its specificity is unknown.

Only in-frame clones appear in the TCRdb table, and some are missing; sequencing was by immunoSEQ multiplex PCR. The sample carries about 2.4 million clones, over 85% recorded once. Sequenced sample: naive CD4+ T cells from PBMCs. Subset described: CD45RA+ positively selected. The receptor comes from a man between 18 and 35 years old in good health. Some clones in this sample may be carry-over from other donors' samples.

The CDR3 DNA is TGTGCCAGTAGTATATCCAGGGGCCAAGTTAGAAATGAGCAGTTCTTC. Its translation is CASSISRGQVRNEQFF. The chain recombines TRBV19 with TRBJ2-1, with a weak D call TRBD1 (6 bases). CDR3 length: 16 residues. The germline gives CDR1 LNHDA, CDR2 SQIVND (reference sequence). Trimming removed 2 bases from V and 7 bases from J, with 18 bases in between. The entire variable domain, with the rest obtained from reference TRBV19 and TRBJ2-1, is as follows: DGGITQSPKYLFRKEGQNVTLSCEQNLNHDAMYWYRQDPGQGLRLIYYSQIVNDFQKGDIAEGYSVSREKKESFPLTVTSAQKNPTAFYLCASSISRGQVRNEQFFGPGTRLTVL.